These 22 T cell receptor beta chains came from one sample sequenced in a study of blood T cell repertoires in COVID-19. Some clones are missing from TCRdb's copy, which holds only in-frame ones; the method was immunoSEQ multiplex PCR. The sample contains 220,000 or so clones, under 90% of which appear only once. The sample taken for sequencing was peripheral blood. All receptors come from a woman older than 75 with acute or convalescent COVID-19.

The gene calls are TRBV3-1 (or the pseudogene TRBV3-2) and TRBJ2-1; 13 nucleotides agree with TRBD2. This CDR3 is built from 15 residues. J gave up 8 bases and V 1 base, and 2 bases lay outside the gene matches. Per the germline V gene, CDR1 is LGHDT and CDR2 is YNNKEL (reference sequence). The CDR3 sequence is CASSQVLAGGHEQFF. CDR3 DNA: TGTGCCAGCAGCCAAGTACTAGCGGGGGGGCATGAGCAGTTCTTC.

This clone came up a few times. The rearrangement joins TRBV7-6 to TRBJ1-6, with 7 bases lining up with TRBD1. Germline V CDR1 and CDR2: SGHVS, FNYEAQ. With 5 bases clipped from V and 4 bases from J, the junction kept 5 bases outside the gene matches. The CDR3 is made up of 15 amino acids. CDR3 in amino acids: CASSRGTEYNSPLHF. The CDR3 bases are TGTGCCAGCAGCCGAGGGACAGAATATAATTCACCCCTCCACTTT.

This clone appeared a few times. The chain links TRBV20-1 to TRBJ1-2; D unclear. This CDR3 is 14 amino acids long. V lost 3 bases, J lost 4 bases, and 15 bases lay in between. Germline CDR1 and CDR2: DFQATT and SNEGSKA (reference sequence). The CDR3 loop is CSASTDNLPYGYTF. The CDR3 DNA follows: TGCAGTGCTAGTACAGACAACCTCCCCTATGGCTACACCTTC.

CDR3 loop: CASSQEGRADNYGYTF. In DNA form, the CDR3 reads TGTGCCAGCAGCCAAGAAGGCAGGGCAGACAACTATGGCTACACCTTC. The chain uses TRBV4-2 and TRBJ1-2, with a tentative D call TRBD1 (5 bases). The CDR3 has 16 amino acids. Between the trimmed V and J ends, which lost 0 bases and 2 bases, there was a span of 13 bases. From germline, CDR1 is LGHNA and CDR2 YNFKEQ.

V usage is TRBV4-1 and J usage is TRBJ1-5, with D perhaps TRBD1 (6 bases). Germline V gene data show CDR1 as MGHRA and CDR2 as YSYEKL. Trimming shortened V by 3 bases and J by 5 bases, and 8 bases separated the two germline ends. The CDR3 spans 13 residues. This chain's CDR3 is CASSQDRYQPQHF. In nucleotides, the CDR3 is TGCGCCAGCAGCCAGGACAGATATCAGCCCCAGCATTTT.

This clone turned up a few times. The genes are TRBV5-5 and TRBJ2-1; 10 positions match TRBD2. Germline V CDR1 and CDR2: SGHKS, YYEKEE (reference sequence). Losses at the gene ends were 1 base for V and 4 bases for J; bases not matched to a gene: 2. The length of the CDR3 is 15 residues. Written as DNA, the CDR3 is TGTGCCAGCAGCTTGCTAGCGGGGGTTTACAATGAGCAGTTCTTC. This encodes CASSLLAGVYNEQFF. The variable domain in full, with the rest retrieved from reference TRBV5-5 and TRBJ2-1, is DAGVTQSPTHLIKTRGQQVTLRCSPISGHKSVSWYQQVLGQGPQFIFQYYEKEERGRGNFPDRFSARQFPNYSSELNVNALLLGDSALYLCASSLLAGVYNEQFFGPGTRLTVL.

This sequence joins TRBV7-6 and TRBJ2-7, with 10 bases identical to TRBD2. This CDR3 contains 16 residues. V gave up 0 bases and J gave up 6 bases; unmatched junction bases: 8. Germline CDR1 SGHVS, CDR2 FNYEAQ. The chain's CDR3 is CASSLALASGGSEQYF. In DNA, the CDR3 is TGTGCCAGCAGCTTAGCCCTGGCTAGCGGGGGTAGCGAGCAGTACTTC.

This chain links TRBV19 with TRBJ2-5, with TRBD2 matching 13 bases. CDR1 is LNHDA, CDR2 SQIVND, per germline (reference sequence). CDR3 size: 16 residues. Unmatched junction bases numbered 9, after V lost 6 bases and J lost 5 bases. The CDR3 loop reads CASSVGLAGAWETQYF. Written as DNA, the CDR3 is TGTGCCAGTAGCGTCGGACTAGCGGGGGCTTGGGAGACCCAGTACTTC.

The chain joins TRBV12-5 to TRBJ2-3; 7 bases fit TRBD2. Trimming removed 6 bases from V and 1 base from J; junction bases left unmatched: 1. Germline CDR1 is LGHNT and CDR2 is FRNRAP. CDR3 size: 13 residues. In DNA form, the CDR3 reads TGTGCTAGTGGCCGGGGGGGCACAGATACGCAGTATTTT. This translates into CASGRGGTDTQYF.

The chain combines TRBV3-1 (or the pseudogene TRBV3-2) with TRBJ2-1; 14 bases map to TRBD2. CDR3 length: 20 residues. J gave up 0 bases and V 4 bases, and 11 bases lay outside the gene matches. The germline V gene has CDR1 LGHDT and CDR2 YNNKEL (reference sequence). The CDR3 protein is CASSPRLAGGQSSSYNEQFF. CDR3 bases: TGTGCCAGCAGCCCGAGACTAGCGGGGGGGCAATCGAGCTCCTACAATGAGCAGTTCTTC.

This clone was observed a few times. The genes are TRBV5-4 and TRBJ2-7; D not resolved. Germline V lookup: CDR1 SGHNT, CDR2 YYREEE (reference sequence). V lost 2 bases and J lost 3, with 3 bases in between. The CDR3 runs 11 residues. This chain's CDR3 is CASSFNYEQYF. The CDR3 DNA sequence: TGTGCCAGCAGCTTCAACTACGAGCAGTACTTC.

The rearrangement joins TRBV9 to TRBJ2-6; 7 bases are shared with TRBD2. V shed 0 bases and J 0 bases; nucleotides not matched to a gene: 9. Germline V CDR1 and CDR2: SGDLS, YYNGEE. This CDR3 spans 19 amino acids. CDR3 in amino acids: CASSVESLAVTSGANVLTF. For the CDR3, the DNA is TGTGCCAGCAGCGTAGAATCCCTAGCGGTGACCTCTGGGGCCAACGTCCTGACTTTC.

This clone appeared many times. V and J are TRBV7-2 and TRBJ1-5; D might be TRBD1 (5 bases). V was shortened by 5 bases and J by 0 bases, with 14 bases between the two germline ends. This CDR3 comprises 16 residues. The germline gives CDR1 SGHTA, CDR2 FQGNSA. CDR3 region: CASSARRGDSNQPQHF. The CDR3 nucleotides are TGTGCCAGCAGCGCTAGGCGGGGGGATAGCAATCAGCCCCAGCATTTT.

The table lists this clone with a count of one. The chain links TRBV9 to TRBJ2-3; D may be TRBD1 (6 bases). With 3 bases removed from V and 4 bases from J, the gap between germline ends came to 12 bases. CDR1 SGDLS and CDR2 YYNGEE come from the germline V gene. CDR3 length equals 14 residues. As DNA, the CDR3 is TGTGCCAGCAGCGCGGTACAGGGAGCAGATACGCAGTATTTT. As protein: CASSAVQGADTQYF. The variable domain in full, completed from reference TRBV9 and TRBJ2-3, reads DSGVTQTPKHLITATGQRVTLRCSPRSGDLSVYWYQQSLDQGLQFLIQYYNGEERAKGNILERFSAQQFPDLHSELNLSSLELGDSALYFCASSAVQGADTQYFGPGTRLTVL.

CDR3 loop: CASSLSQDYGYTF. The CDR3 DNA sequence: TGTGCCAGCAGCTTGTCACAGGACTATGGCTACACCTTC. The genes are TRBV5-4 and TRBJ1-2, with D perhaps TRBD1 (5 bases). The CDR3 extends over 13 amino acids. Germline loops: CDR1 SGHNT, CDR2 YYREEE (reference sequence). With 1 base removed from V and 3 bases from J, the gap between germline ends came to 7 bases.

CDR3 bases: TGTGCCAGCAGCTTAGGGGTGCAGGGTAATGAAAAACTGTTTTTT. This gives the protein CASSLGVQGNEKLFF. The V and J genes are TRBV7-8 and TRBJ1-4; D perhaps matches TRBD1 (5 bases). CDR3 length: 15 amino acids. V was pared by 1 base and J by 4 bases, with 10 bases between. Germline CDR1 reads SGHVS; CDR2 reads FQNEAQ.

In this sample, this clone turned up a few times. CDR3 loop: CASSQGIQGNGAFF. CDR3 nucleotide sequence: TGTGCCAGCAGCCAAGGGATACAGGGGAATGGCGCTTTCTTT. This chain uses TRBV3-1 (or the pseudogene TRBV3-2) with TRBJ1-1; TRBD1 matches at 7 bases. Germline loops: CDR1 LGHDT, CDR2 YNNKEL (reference sequence). Trimming took 1 base from V and 11 from J; bases not matched to a gene: 10. The CDR3 is made up of 14 amino acids.

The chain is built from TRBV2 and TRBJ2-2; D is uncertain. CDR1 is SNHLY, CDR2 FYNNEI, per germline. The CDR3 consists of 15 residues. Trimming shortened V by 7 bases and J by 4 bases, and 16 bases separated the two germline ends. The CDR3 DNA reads TGTGCCAGCATCAGGAATCCTCAAACCACCGGGGAGCTGTTTTTT. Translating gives CASIRNPQTTGELFF.

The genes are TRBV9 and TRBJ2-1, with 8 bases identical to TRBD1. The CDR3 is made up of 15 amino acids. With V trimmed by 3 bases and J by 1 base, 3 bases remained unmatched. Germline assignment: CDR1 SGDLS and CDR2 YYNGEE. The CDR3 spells CASSAQGASYNEQFF. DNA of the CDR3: TGTGCCAGCAGCGCCCAGGGGGCTTCCTACAATGAGCAGTTCTTC.

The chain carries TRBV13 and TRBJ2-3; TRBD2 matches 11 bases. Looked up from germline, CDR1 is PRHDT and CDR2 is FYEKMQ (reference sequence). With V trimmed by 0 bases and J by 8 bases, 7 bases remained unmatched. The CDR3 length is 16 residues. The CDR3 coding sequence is TGTGCCAGCAGCTTAGGCCTTAGCGGGGGGGCCCCTACGCAGTATTTT. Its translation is CASSLGLSGGAPTQYF.

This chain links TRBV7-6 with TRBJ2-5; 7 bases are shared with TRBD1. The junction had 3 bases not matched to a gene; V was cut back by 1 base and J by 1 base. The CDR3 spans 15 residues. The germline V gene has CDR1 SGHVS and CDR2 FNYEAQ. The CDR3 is CASSLGTGFQETQYF. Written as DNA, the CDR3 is TGTGCCAGCAGCTTAGGGACAGGCTTCCAAGAGACCCAGTACTTC.

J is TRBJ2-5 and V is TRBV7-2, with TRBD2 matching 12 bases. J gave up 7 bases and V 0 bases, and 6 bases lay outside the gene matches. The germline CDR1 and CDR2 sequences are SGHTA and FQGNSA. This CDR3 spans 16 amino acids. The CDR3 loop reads CASSLAASGGVLTQYF. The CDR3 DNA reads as TGTGCCAGCAGCTTAGCGGCTAGCGGGGGGGTTCTGACCCAGTACTTC.